This TCR beta chain emerged from a study of cytomegalovirus exposure and HLA in healthy donors. Germline CDR1 reads SGHAT; CDR2 reads FQNNGV. Trimming removed 4 bases from V and 5 bases from J, with 11 bases in between. The CDR3 is 13 amino acids. The PCR had 60 Vbeta and 13 Jbeta primers. Clones were read by immunoSEQ multiplex PCR, and TCRdb kept only the in-frame ones, dropping some. The table has about 110,000 clones, 60% to 70% seen once. V and J are TRBV11-2 and TRBJ1-1; D remains unclear. The specimen sequenced was PBMCs. The clonotype originates from a man aged 25 to 40 in good health and CMV-seropositive. In DNA, the CDR3 is TGTGCCAGCAGCTCGTTTCCCCGTACTGAAGCTTTCTTT. Protein: CASSSFPRTEAFF. Together with reference TRBV11-2 and TRBJ1-1, the CDR3 gives the full variable domain: EAGVAQSPRYKIIEKRQSVAFWCNPISGHATLYWYQQILGQGPKLLIQFQNNGVVDDSQLPKDRFSAERLKGVDSTLKIQPAKLEDSAVYLCASSSFPRTEAFFGQGTRLTVV.